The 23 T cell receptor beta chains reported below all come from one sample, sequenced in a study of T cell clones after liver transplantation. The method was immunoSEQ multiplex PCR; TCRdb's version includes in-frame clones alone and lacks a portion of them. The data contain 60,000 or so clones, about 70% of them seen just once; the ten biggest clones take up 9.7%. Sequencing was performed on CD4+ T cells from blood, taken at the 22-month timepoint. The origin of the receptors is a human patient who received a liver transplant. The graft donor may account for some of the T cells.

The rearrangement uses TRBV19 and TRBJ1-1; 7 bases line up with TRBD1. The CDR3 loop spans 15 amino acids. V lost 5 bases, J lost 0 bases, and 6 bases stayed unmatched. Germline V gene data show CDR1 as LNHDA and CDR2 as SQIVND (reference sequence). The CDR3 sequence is CASSPRQGVNTEAFF. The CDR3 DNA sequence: TGTGCCAGTAGTCCCCGACAGGGAGTGAACACTGAAGCTTTCTTT.

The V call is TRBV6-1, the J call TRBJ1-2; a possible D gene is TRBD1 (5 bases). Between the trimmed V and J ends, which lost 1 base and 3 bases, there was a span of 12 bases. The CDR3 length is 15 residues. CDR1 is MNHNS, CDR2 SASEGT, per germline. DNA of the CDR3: TGTGCCAGCAGTGAAGGGATTTCAGGGCACTATGGCTACACCTTC. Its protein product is CASSEGISGHYGYTF.

The CDR3 nucleotides read TGTGCCAGCAGCTTGCGGGACGGGACCCCGAAGCCCCAGCATTTT. This sequence encodes CASSLRDGTPKPQHF. The V call is TRBV5-6, the J call TRBJ1-5; a weak D match, TRBD1 (5 bases). The germline V gene has CDR1 SGHDT and CDR2 YYEEEE. V lost 1 base and J lost 8, with 16 bases in between. CDR3 length equals 15 residues.

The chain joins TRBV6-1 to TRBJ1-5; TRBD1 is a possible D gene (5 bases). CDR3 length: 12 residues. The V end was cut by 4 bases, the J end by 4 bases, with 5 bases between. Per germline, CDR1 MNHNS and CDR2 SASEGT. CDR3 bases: TGTGCCAGCAGTGGACAGAATCAGCCCCAGCATTTT. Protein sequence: CASSGQNQPQHF.

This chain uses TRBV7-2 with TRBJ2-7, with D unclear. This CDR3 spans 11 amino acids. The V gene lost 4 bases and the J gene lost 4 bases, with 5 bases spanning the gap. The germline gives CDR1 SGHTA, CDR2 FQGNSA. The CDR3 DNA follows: TGTGCCAGCAGCTCTAATTACGAGCAGTACTTC. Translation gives CASSSNYEQYF.

The CDR3 DNA reads TGTGCCAGCAGTTACATTCAGATACAGGGGAATGGCTACACCTTC. This translates into CASSYIQIQGNGYTF. V and J are TRBV6-6 and TRBJ1-2; 7 bases map to TRBD1. CDR3 size: 15 residues. V was pared by 2 bases and J by 6 bases, with 9 bases of the junction left unmatched. Germline values: CDR1 MNHNY, CDR2 SVGAGI (reference sequence).

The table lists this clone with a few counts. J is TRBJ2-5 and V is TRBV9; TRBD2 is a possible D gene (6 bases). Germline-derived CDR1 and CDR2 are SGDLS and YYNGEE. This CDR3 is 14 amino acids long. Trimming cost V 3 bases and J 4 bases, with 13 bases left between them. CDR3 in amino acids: CASSDKLARETQYF. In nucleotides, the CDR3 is TGTGCCAGCAGCGACAAACTAGCTCGAGAGACCCAGTACTTC.

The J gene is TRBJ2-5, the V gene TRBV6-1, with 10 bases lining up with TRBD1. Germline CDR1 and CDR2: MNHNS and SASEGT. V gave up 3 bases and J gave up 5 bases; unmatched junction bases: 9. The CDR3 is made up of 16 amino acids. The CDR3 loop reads CASSELRDRGRETQYF. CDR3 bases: TGTGCCAGCAGTGAGCTACGGGACAGGGGTCGTGAGACCCAGTACTTC.

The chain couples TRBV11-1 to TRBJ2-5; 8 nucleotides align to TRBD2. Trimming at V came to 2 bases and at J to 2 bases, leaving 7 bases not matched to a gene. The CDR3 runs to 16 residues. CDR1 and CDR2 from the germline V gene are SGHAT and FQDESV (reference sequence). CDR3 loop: CASSLRSGRRQETQYF. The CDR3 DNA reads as TGTGCCAGCAGCTTAAGGAGCGGGAGAAGACAAGAGACCCAGTACTTC.

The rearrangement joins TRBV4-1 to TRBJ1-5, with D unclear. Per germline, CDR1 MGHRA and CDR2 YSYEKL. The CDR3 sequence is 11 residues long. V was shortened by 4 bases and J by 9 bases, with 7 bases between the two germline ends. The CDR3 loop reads CASSPPGPQHF. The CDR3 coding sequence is TGCGCCAGCAGCCCCCCCGGGCCCCAGCATTTT.

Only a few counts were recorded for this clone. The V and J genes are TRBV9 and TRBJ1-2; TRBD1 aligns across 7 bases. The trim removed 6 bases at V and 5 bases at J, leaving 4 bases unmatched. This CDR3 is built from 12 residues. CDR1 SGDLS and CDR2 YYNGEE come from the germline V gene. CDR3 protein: CASTEQGYGYTF. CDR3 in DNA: TGTGCCAGCACTGAACAGGGGTATGGCTACACCTTC.

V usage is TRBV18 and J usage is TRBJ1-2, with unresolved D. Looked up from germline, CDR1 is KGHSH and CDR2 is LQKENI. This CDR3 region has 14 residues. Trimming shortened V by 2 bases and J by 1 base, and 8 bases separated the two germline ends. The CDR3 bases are TGTGCCAGCTCACCAGGTCGGAATAACTATGGCTACACCTTC. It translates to CASSPGRNNYGYTF.

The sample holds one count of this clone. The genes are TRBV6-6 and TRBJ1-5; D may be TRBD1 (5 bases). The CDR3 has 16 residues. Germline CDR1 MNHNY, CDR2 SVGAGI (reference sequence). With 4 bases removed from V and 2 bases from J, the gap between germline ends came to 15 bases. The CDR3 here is CASSSTGVFGNQPQHF. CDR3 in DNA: TGTGCCAGCAGTTCCACAGGAGTTTTCGGCAATCAGCCCCAGCATTTT.

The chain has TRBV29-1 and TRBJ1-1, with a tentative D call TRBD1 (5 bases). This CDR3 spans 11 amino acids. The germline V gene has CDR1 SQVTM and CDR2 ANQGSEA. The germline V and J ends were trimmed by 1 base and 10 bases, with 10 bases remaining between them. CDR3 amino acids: CSVEVGGGAFF. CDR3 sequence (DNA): TGCAGCGTTGAAGTTGGGGGTGGAGCTTTCTTT.

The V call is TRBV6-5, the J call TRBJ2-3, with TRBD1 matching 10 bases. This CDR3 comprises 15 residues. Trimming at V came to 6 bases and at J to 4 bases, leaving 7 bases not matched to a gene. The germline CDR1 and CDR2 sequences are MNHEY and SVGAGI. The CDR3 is CASSLGTGDADTQYF. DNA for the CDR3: TGTGCCAGCAGCCTCGGGACAGGGGACGCAGATACGCAGTATTTT.

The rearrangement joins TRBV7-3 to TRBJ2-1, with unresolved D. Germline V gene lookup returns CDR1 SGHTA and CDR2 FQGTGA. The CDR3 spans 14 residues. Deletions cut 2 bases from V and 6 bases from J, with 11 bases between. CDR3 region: CASSLGMGPNEQFF. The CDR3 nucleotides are TGTGCCAGCAGCTTAGGGATGGGCCCCAATGAGCAGTTCTTC.

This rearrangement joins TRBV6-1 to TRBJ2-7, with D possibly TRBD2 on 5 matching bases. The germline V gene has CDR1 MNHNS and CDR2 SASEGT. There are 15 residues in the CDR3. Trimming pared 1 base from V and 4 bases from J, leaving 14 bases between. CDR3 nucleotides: TGTGCCAGCAGTGAAGAAGAGGGCTACATTTACGAGCAGTACTTC. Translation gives CASSEEEGYIYEQYF.

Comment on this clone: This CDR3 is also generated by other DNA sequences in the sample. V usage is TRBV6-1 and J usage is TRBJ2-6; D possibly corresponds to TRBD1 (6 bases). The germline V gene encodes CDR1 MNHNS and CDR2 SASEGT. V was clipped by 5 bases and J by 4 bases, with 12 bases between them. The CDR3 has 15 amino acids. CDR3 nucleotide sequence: TGTGCCAGCAGTCCAACAGGGTCAGGGGCCAACGTCCTGACTTTC. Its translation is CASSPTGSGANVLTF.

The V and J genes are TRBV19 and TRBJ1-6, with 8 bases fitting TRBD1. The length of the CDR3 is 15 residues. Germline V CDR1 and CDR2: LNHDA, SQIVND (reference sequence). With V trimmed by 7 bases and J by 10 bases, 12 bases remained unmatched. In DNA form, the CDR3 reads TGTGCCAGTACCTCACAGGGGGGTCTGAGCTCACCCCTCCACTTT. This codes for CASTSQGGLSSPLHF.

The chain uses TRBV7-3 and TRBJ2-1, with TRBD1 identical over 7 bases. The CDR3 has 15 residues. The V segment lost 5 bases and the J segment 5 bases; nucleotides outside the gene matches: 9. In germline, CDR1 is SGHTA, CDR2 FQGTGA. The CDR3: CASSQQGLANNEQFF. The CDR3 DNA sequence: TGTGCCAGCAGCCAACAGGGGCTAGCCAACAATGAGCAGTTCTTC.

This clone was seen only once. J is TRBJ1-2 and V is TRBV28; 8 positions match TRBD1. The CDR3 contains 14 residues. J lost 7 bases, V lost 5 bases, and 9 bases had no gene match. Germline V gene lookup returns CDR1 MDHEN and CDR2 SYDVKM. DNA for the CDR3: TGTGCCAGCAGTCGGGGACAGGCGGTTCGTGGCTACACCTTC. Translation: CASSRGQAVRGYTF.

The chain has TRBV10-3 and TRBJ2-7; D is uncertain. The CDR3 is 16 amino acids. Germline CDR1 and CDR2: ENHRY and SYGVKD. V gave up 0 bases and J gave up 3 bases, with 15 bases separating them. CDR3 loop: CAISESPAGLGYEQYF. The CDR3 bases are TGTGCCATCAGTGAGTCTCCTGCCGGATTAGGCTACGAGCAGTACTTC.

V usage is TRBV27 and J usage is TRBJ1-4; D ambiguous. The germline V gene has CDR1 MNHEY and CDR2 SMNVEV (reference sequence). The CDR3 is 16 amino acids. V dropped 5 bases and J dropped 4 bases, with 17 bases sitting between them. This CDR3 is CASSPSQLDFNEKLFF. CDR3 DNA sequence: TGTGCCAGCAGTCCAAGCCAACTAGACTTTAATGAAAAACTGTTTTTT.